The following is a TCR beta chain sequence with its context. Each CDR3 protein gets one entry after TCRdb re-called the 5' RACE reads with MiXCR. This sample has 250,000 or so distinct CDR3 sequences; 6.5% to 9.5% occur once, and the top ten carry 3% to 3.5%. CDR3 size: 14 residues. Per the germline V gene, CDR1 is KGHDR and CDR2 is SFDVKD. V shed 3 bases and J shed 3 bases, with 8 bases lying between them. This specimen belongs to a study of identical twins. These same data were also listed under a study on yellow fever vaccine responses in identical twins.

This clonotype was sampled from a woman aged 18-29 years in good health. Material: CD8+ T cells sorted from blood. This sequence joins TRBV24-1 and TRBJ2-1; D not resolved. CDR3 bases: TGTGCCACCAGTGATCCCAGAAACTACAATGAGCAGTTCTTC. As protein: CATSDPRNYNEQFF.